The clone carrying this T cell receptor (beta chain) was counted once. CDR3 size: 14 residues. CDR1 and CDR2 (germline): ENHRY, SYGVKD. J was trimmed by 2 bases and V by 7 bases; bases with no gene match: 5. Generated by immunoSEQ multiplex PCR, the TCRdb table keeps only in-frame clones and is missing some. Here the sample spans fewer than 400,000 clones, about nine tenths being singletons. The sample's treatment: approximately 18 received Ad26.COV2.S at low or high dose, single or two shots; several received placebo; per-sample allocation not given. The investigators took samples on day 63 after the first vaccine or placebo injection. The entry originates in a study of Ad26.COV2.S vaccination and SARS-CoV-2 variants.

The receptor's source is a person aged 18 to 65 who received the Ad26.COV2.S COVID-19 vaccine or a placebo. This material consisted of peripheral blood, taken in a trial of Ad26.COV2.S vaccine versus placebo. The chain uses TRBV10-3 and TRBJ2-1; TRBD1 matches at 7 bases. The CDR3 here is CAITQQGTYNEQFF. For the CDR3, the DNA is TGTGCCATCACCCAACAGGGGACCTACAATGAGCAGTTCTTC.